This TCR beta chain was found in a study of human T cells and chemical hapten exposure. Authors' analysis steps: Per sample, the median was approximately 100,000 TCRs, with values from around 25,000 to 690,000. TCRdb redid the calling of the RACE reads with MiXCR, one entry per CDR3 protein. The V and J calls here are based on TCRdb, not the publication. This table holds more than 250,000 distinct CDR3 sequences, about 8.1% found once. Only a few counts were recorded for this clonotype. Time point noted: pre-sensitization, week 0. Treatment indicated: therapeutic diphenylcyclopropenone sensitization with weekly scalp DPC. The TCR was taken from a woman between 35 and 50 years old with alopecia areata. Some clones in this sample may be carry-over from other donors' samples. This sample comprised whole blood, obtained in connection with sensitization to the hapten diphenylcyclopropenone (DPC).

CDR3 in amino acids: CASSGQGWDQPQHF. The CDR3 coding sequence is TGCGCCAGCAGCGGACAGGGTTGGGATCAGCCCCAGCATTTT. This chain links TRBV4-1 with TRBJ1-5; 8 bases are shared with TRBD1. V was pared by 5 bases and J by 5 bases, with 5 bases of the junction left unmatched. The CDR3 is 14 amino acids. Germline V gives CDR1 MGHRA, CDR2 YSYEKL.